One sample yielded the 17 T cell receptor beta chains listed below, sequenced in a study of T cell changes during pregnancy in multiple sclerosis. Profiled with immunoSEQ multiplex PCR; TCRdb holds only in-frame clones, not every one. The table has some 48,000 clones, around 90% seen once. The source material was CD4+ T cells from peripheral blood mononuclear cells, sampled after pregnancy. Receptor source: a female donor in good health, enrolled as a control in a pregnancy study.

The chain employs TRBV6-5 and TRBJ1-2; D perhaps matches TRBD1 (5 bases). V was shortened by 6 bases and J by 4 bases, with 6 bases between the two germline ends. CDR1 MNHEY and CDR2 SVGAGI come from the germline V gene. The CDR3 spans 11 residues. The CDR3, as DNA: TGTGCCAGCAGGGACATCTATGGCTACACCTTC. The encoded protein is CASRDIYGYTF.

In DNA form, the CDR3 reads TGTGCCAGCAATCCCGGGTCTGAGCAGTTCTTC. It is translated as CASNPGSEQFF. The chain links TRBV28 to TRBJ2-1; D gene ambiguous. Germline-derived CDR1 and CDR2 are MDHEN and SYDVKM. The CDR3 is 11 residues long. V was trimmed by 7 bases and J by 9 bases, leaving 10 bases between them.

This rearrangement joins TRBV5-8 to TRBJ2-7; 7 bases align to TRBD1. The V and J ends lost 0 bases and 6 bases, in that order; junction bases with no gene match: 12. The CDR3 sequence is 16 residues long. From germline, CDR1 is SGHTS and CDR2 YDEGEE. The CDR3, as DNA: TGTGCCAGCAGCTTGGGCCGGGACAGTATCCTGGGCGAGCAGTACTTC. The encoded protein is CASSLGRDSILGEQYF.

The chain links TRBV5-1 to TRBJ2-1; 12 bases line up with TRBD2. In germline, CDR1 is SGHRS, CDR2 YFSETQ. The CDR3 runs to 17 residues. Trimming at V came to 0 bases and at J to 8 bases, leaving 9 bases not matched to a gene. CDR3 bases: TGCGCCAGCAGCTTGGCGGCTAGCGGGGGGGCTTGGGATGAGCAGTTCTTC. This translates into CASSLAASGGAWDEQFF.

CDR3 loop: CAQLGGENTEAFF. CDR3 DNA sequence: TGTGCCCAACTTGGGGGCGAGAACACTGAAGCTTTCTTT. The chain joins TRBV2 to TRBJ1-1, with a tentative D call TRBD1 (6 bases). Trimming removed 11 bases from V and 1 base from J, with 14 bases in between. Germline CDR1 reads SNHLY; CDR2 reads FYNNEI. This CDR3 is built from 13 residues.

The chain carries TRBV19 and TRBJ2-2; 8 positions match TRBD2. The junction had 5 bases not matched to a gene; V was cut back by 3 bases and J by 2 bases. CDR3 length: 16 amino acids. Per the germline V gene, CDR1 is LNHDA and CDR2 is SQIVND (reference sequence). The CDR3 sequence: CASSIRLAGNTGELFF. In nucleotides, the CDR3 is TGTGCCAGTAGTATCAGATTAGCGGGAAACACCGGGGAGCTGTTTTTT.

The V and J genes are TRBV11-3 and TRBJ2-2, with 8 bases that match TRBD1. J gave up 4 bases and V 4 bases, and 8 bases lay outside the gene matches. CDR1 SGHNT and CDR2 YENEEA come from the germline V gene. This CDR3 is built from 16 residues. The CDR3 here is CASSSGGALGTGELFF. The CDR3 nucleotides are TGTGCCAGCAGCTCAGGGGGCGCGCTGGGCACCGGGGAGCTGTTTTTT.

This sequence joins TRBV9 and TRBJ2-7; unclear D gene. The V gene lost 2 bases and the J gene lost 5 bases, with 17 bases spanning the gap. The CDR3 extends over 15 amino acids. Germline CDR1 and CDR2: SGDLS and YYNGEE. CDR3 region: CASSVQRAGLDEQYF. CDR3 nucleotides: TGTGCCAGCAGCGTGCAAAGAGCCGGGTTGGACGAGCAGTACTTC. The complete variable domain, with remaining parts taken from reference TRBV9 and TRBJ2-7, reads DSGVTQTPKHLITATGQRVTLRCSPRSGDLSVYWYQQSLDQGLQFLIQYYNGEERAKGNILERFSAQQFPDLHSELNLSSLELGDSALYFCASSVQRAGLDEQYFGPGTRLTVT.

The CDR3 nucleotides are TGCGCCAGCAGCCCAGGACTAGCGCCAGCCTACGAGCAGTACTTC. It codes for CASSPGLAPAYEQYF. J is TRBJ2-7 and V is TRBV5-1; 9 positions agree with TRBD2. This CDR3 spans 15 amino acids. J gave up 2 bases and V 4 bases, and 7 bases lay outside the gene matches. Germline CDR1 is SGHRS and CDR2 is YFSETQ.

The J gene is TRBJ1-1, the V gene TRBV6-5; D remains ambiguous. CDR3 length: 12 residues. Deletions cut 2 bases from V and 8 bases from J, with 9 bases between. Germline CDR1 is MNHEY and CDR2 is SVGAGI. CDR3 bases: TGTGCCAGCAGTTACAGGGCGGGGGAAGCTTTCTTT. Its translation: CASSYRAGEAFF.

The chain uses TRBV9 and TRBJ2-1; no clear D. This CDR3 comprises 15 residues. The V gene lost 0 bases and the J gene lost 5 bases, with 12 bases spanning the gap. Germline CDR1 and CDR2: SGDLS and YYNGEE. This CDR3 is CASSVAGSPDNEQFF. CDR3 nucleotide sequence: TGTGCCAGCAGCGTAGCGGGTTCCCCCGACAATGAGCAGTTCTTC.

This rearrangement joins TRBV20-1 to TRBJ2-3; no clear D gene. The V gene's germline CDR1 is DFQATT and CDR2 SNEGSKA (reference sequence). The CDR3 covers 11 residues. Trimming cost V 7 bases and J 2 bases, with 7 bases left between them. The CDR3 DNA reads TGCAGTGTTCCAGACACAGATACGCAGTATTTT. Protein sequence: CSVPDTDTQYF.

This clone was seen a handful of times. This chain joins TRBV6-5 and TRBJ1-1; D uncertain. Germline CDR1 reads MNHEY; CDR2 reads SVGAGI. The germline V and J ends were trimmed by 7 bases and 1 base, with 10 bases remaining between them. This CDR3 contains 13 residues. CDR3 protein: CASTLRRNTEAFF. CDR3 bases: TGTGCCAGCACCTTACGGAGGAACACTGAAGCTTTCTTT.

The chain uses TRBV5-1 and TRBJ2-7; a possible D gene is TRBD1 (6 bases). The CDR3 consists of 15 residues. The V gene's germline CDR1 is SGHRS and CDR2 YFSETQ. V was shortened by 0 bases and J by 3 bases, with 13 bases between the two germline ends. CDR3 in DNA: TGCGCCAGCAGCTTGGATGGGACAAACTACTACGAGCAGTACTTC. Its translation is CASSLDGTNYYEQYF.

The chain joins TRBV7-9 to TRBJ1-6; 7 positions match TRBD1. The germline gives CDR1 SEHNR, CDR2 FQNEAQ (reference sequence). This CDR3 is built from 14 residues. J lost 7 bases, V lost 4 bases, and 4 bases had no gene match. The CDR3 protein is CASSSGQNNSPLHF. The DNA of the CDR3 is TGTGCCAGCAGCTCGGGACAGAACAATTCACCCCTCCACTTT.

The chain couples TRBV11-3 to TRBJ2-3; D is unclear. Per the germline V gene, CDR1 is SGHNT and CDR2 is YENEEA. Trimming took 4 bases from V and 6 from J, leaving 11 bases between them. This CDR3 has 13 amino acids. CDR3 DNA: TGTGCCAGCAGCTCTTCCCCCCCGGATACGCAGTATTTT. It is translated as CASSSSPPDTQYF.

In nucleotides, the CDR3 is TGTGCCAGCAGTGAATATGGGACTAGCGGGAGGGCCCCAGATACGCAGTATTTT. Translating it yields CASSEYGTSGRAPDTQYF. The chain employs TRBV25-1 and TRBJ2-3; 16 bases are a match to TRBD2. The CDR3 length is 18 residues. J was trimmed by 4 bases and V by 0 bases; bases with no gene match: 4. Germline V gene data show CDR1 as MGHDK and CDR2 as SYGVNS.